This T cell receptor (beta chain) is drawn from a study of CD8 T cells in Susac syndrome. With random hexamers, reverse transcription was performed on about 0.45 to 1 ug of RNA. Amplification of TCR beta CDR3 across 54 Vbeta and 13 Jbeta was performed with immunoSEQ multiplex PCR. From the immunoSEQ multiplex PCR reads, TCRdb called clonotypes with MiXCR, one entry per CDR3 protein. The profile shows 250,000 to 300,000 distinct CDR3 sequences, about 85% of them singletons. Overall study results and limits: The study acknowledged a relatively small number of individuals in its TCR sequencing and HLA analysis.

A few counts support this clonotype. Its antigen is still unknown. CDR3 length: 15 residues. V lost 1 base and J lost 4, with 13 bases in between. Germline V gene lookup returns CDR1 MNHEY and CDR2 SMNVEV (reference sequence). The study sequenced TCR beta in blood CD8+ and CD4+ T cells. TEMRA cells were FACS-enriched and CD8+ and CD4+ T cells negatively isolated. The chain links TRBV27 to TRBJ2-5, with D possibly being TRBD2 (5 bases). The sequence was collected from a human donor with multiple sclerosis. Input material: CD8+ T cells from PBMCs. The CDR3 region has the DNA TGTGCCAGCAGTTTATTCCCCGGGGAAGGAGAGACCCAGTACTTC. As protein: CASSLFPGEGETQYF.